This T cell receptor beta chain was sequenced for a study of CXCR3-negative and CXCR3-positive naive CD8 T cells. All TRB cDNA libraries came from 5' RACE performed with UMI labels. Each CDR3 protein gets one entry in TCRdb, which reprocessed the 5' RACE reads and gives no DNA. The table lists about 89,000 distinct CDR3 sequences, with less than 0.6% in the top ten. Turning to this clonotype: What it binds is unknown.

CDR3 length: 12 residues. Germline values: CDR1 SGHDN, CDR2 FVKESK. The CD45RO-CCR7+CD27+CD95- phenotype denoted naive CD8+ T cells. Overall study findings and caveats: Comparison of naive CXCR3-negative and CXCR3-positive cells revealed similar TRBV-TRBJ usage, while memory cells differed. TRB CDR3s of CXCR3-positive naive cells were more hydrophobic than those of CXCR3-negative naive cells.

The sequencing input was naive CXCR3+ CD8+ T cells from blood. The subset: CD45RO-CCR7+CD27+CD95- naive CD8+ T cells expressing CXCR3 (TNR3+). This chain links TRBV14 with TRBJ2-2; TCRdb outputs TRBD1, but without DNA this stays unchecked. This TCR was sampled from a human donor in good health. Some clones in this sample may be carry-over from other donors' samples. CDR3 amino acids: CASSHPPGELFF.